Detailed here is one T cell receptor beta chain. Its antigen remains undetermined. No quality values exist for individual bases; no much larger clone is one base distant. The data were obtained in a study of T cell repertoires in cytomegalovirus infection (dated by TCRdb to the late 2010s). Study-level background: The peptide stimulations were aimed at well-studied HLA-B-restricted epitopes as well as recently identified HLA-C-restricted CMV epitopes, whose presentation resists viral immunomodulation. Donor HLA type was relevant to the analysis, because carriage of CMV infection together with the matching HLA type was indicated by public TCR beta signatures.

General study outcomes and caveats: In both this cohort and an independent cohort of approximately 350 donors, the cumulative frequency of public TCR beta family members distinguished carriers of CMV infection plus the relevant HLA type. The ex vivo response was dominated by HLA-C-restricted CMV-specific TCR beta clonotypes, which also provided the single most frequent clonotype in two of eight donors.

The germline V gene gives CDR1 as SGHVT and CDR2 as SQSDAQ. V is reduced by 5 bases and J by 4 bases, leaving a spacing of 15 bases between them. There are 15 amino acids in the CDR3, from cysteine to phenylalanine inclusive. This entry keeps only the CDR3 DNA: 45 bases, framed from base 1. The treatment or condition label of this sample denotes: in vitro stimulation with specific CMV peptide epitopes to enrich CMV-specific T cells. For sequencing, an Illumina HiSeq 1500 was employed. In-frame beta chains were kept once TCRdb had trimmed the public reads at Q25 with fastp and called clones with MiXCR. Rows merge per CDR3 protein into single entries with the most common DNA and genes. The sample has about 920,000 distinct CDR3 sequences on record, 31% of them singletons. The ten largest clones take up 13% of the sample.

The rearrangement joined TRBV7-4 to TRBJ2-1; TRBD1 is perhaps the D gene, given 5 matching bases. The specimen comprised cultured CD8+ T cells from PBMCs, sampled from culture after CMV antigen stimulation. The sequence was collected from a human donor in good health (CMV status not recorded). Some clones in this sample may be carry-over from other donors' samples. CDR3 sequence: CASSIQGFRYNEQFF. The DNA is TGTGCCAGCAGCATTCAGGGTTTTCGATACAATGAGCAGTTCTTC.